The 22 T cell receptor beta chains in this list originate from one sample, sequenced in a study of blood T cell repertoires in COVID-19. TCRdb's table, derived via immunoSEQ multiplex PCR, lists solely in-frame clones and lacks some. Among some 530,000 clones listed, about 88% were seen once. Material for sequencing was PBMCs or T cells enriched from blood (not recorded which). These TCRs come from a woman aged 55-75 years who had recovered from COVID-19.

This chain connects TRBV7-8 to TRBJ2-7; 10 bases agree with TRBD1. Per germline, CDR1 SGHVS and CDR2 FQNEAQ. The CDR3 length is 18 residues. The trim removed 10 bases at V and 2 bases at J, leaving 20 bases unmatched. The CDR3 here is CATQGTGDIGGRTYEQYF. The CDR3 nucleotides are TGTGCCACCCAGGGGACAGGGGACATAGGGGGTAGAACCTACGAGCAGTACTTC.

V is TRBV19 and J is TRBJ1-2; 9 bases fit TRBD1. With V trimmed by 1 base and J by 6 bases, 9 bases remained unmatched. From germline, CDR1 is LNHDA and CDR2 SQIVND (reference sequence). The CDR3 consists of 16 residues. This CDR3 is CASSIAGTGIRDGYTF. The CDR3 nucleotides are TGTGCCAGTAGTATAGCAGGGACAGGGATTAGGGATGGCTACACCTTC.

The rearrangement joins TRBV7-2 to TRBJ1-3, with TRBD1 matching 8 bases. V shed 2 bases, J shed 4 bases, and the junction held 16 bases outside the gene matches. The CDR3 loop spans 19 amino acids. Germline CDR1 and CDR2: SGHTA and FQGNSA. CDR3 loop: CASSLLLPGTGYSGNTIYF. The CDR3 nucleotides are TGTGCCAGCAGCTTACTGCTGCCCGGGACAGGATATTCAGGAAACACCATATATTTT.

Only one count was recorded for this clone. The chain couples TRBV2 to TRBJ1-4; possible D gene TRBD1, 5 bases. V lost 6 bases to trimming and J lost 0 bases, with 11 bases between them. The germline V gene has CDR1 SNHLY and CDR2 FYNNEI. The CDR3 consists of 15 residues. The CDR3 coding sequence is TGTGCCAGCAGCGCTGACAGTACAACTAATGAAAAACTGTTTTTT. Its protein is CASSADSTTNEKLFF.

This chain connects TRBV2 to TRBJ1-3; D gene ambiguous. The CDR3 spans 15 residues. V was cut by 5 bases and J by 2 bases, with 13 bases left in between. Germline V lookup: CDR1 SNHLY, CDR2 FYNNEI. CDR3: CASSREGVAGNTIYF. The CDR3 DNA reads TGTGCCAGCAGTAGAGAGGGAGTTGCTGGAAACACCATATATTTT.

The chain joins TRBV13 to TRBJ1-2; TRBD1 matches at 8 bases. The germline gives CDR1 PRHDT, CDR2 FYEKMQ (reference sequence). CDR3 length equals 12 residues. Unmatched junction bases numbered 3, after V lost 5 bases and J lost 7 bases. CDR3 loop: CASSAGGLGYTF. The CDR3 nucleotides read TGTGCCAGCAGCGCAGGGGGCCTTGGCTACACCTTC. The full variable domain, with the rest looked up from reference TRBV13 and TRBJ1-2, is AAGVIQSPRHLIKEKRETATLKCYPIPRHDTVYWYQQGPGQDPQFLISFYEKMQSDKGSIPDRFSAQQFSDYHSELNMSSLELGDSALYFCASSAGGLGYTFGSGTRLTVV.

The chain's CDR3 is CASSPRAPTGRPIEKLFF. The CDR3, as DNA: TGTGCCAGCAGTCCGAGGGCCCCAACAGGGAGACCAATAGAAAAACTGTTTTTT. The chain carries TRBV27 and TRBJ1-4, with a possible D match to TRBD1 (6 bases). This CDR3 region has 18 residues. Germline CDR1 is MNHEY and CDR2 is SMNVEV (reference sequence). V shed 5 bases and J shed 8 bases, with 27 bases lying between them.

V is TRBV5-4 and J is TRBJ2-5, with TRBD2 matching over 9 bases. The CDR3 extends over 18 amino acids. Trimming at V came to 7 bases and at J to 5 bases, leaving 21 bases not matched to a gene. The V gene's germline CDR1 is SGHNT and CDR2 YYREEE (reference sequence). This chain's CDR3 is CASSHGASGVLKGETQYF. The CDR3 DNA reads as TGTGCCAGCTCCCATGGGGCTAGCGGGGTACTTAAGGGGGAGACCCAGTACTTC. Full variable domain (outside the CDR3, taken from reference TRBV5-4 and TRBJ2-5): ETGVTQSPTHLIKTRGQQVTLRCSSQSGHNTVSWYQQALGQGPQFIFQYYREEENGRGNFPPRFSGLQFPNYSSELNVNALELDDSALYLCASSHGASGVLKGETQYFGPGTRLLVL.

This clone was seen only once. J is TRBJ1-5 and V is TRBV13, with 8 positions matching TRBD1. J was trimmed by 2 bases and V by 6 bases; bases with no gene match: 9. CDR1 is PRHDT and CDR2 is FYEKMQ in the germline V gene (reference sequence). The CDR3 loop spans 16 amino acids. The CDR3 protein is CASSQGARIGNQPQHF. The CDR3, as DNA: TGTGCCAGCAGTCAGGGGGCACGGATAGGCAATCAGCCCCAGCATTTT.

This clone occurred once. This chain uses TRBV6-5 with TRBJ1-5, with D uncertain. The germline V gene has CDR1 MNHEY and CDR2 SVGAGI. V lost 8 bases and J 4 bases, leaving 15 bases between the germline ends. The CDR3 consists of 14 residues. The CDR3 DNA sequence: TGTGCCAGCCAACTGGGCCTTGGAAATCAGCCCCAGCATTTT. Its protein is CASQLGLGNQPQHF.

V gene TRBV2 combines with J gene TRBJ1-1, with D tentatively TRBD1 (6 bases). Trimming pared 5 bases from V and 0 bases from J, leaving 10 bases between. The CDR3 runs 14 residues. Germline V lookup: CDR1 SNHLY, CDR2 FYNNEI. The DNA for the CDR3 is TGTGCCAGCAGTAAGGACAGCTTGAACACTGAAGCTTTCTTT. The encoded protein is CASSKDSLNTEAFF. Complete variable domain (other parts from reference TRBV2 and TRBJ1-1): EPEVTQTPSHQVTQMGQEVILRCVPISNHLYFYWYRQILGQKVEFLVSFYNNEISEKSEIFDDQFSVERPDGSNFTLKIRSTKLEDSAMYFCASSKDSLNTEAFFGQGTRLTVV.

V gene TRBV19 combines with J gene TRBJ1-2; D remains unclear. Germline V gives CDR1 LNHDA, CDR2 SQIVND (reference sequence). Trimming left V 1 base short and J 5 bases short, with 8 bases between. CDR3 length: 13 amino acids. CDR3 nucleotide sequence: TGTGCCAGTAGTATAGGTGCGGGATATGGCTACACCTTC. Translated, it gives CASSIGAGYGYTF.

The chain carries TRBV5-1 and TRBJ1-6; a weak D match, TRBD1 (6 bases). CDR1 is SGHRS and CDR2 is YFSETQ in the germline V gene. The CDR3 runs 14 residues. V lost 4 bases and J 7 bases, leaving 12 bases between the germline ends. The CDR3 DNA sequence: TGCGCCAGCAGCCGGACAGACCAAAATTCACCCCTCCACTTT. This encodes CASSRTDQNSPLHF.

The chain joins TRBV7-6 to TRBJ2-7; 15 positions match TRBD2. J was trimmed by 4 bases and V by 5 bases; bases with no gene match: 6. This CDR3 has 16 amino acids. Per the germline V gene, CDR1 is SGHVS and CDR2 is FNYEAQ. The CDR3 sequence: CASSPRTSGGAYEQYF. The CDR3 DNA reads TGTGCCAGCAGCCCCCGGACTAGCGGGGGGGCTTACGAGCAGTACTTC.

This clone occurred once. The gene calls are TRBV5-1 and TRBJ1-6; D ambiguous. This CDR3 contains 17 residues. V lost 0 bases, J lost 0 bases, and 10 bases lay in between. Germline V gives CDR1 SGHRS, CDR2 YFSETQ. Here the CDR3 DNA reads TGCGCCAGCAGCTTGGTGGCAGCGAGCTCCTATAATTCACCCCTCCACTTT. Translation gives CASSLVAASSYNSPLHF.

The chain recombines TRBV6-1 with TRBJ1-2, with D maybe TRBD1 (5 bases). The CDR3 totals 16 residues. Looked up from germline, CDR1 is MNHNS and CDR2 is SASEGT. The V end lost 2 bases, the J end lost 8 bases, and 21 bases lay between the germline ends. In nucleotides, the CDR3 is TGTGCCAGCAGTGAAATGGGACGGGGGGGAAAGCAGGGCTACACCTTC. As protein: CASSEMGRGGKQGYTF.

The chain's CDR3 is CASSLAGQGGNEQFF. The CDR3 coding sequence is TGTGCCAGCAGCTTAGCAGGACAGGGAGGGAATGAGCAGTTCTTC. The chain couples TRBV13 to TRBJ2-1; D may be TRBD1 (8 bases). V lost 1 base to trimming and J lost 7 bases, with 14 bases between them. CDR3 length: 15 amino acids. The germline CDR1 and CDR2 sequences are PRHDT and FYEKMQ (reference sequence).

This chain connects TRBV6-6 to TRBJ1-6; TRBD1 is a possible D gene (5 bases). Per the germline V gene, CDR1 is MNHNY and CDR2 is SVGAGI (reference sequence). V dropped 8 bases and J dropped 7 bases, with 12 bases sitting between them. CDR3 size: 13 residues. The CDR3 DNA reads as TGTGCCAGCGGAGACAGCCTAAATTCACCCCTCCACTTT. This encodes CASGDSLNSPLHF.

The V and J genes are TRBV9 and TRBJ1-1; a possible D gene is TRBD1 (5 bases). Germline V CDR1 and CDR2: SGDLS, YYNGEE. V gave up 0 bases and J gave up 4 bases, with 10 bases separating them. This CDR3 region has 14 residues. The CDR3 reads CASSVDGASTEAFF. The CDR3 bases are TGTGCCAGCAGCGTAGATGGGGCGAGCACTGAAGCTTTCTTT. The variable domain in full, completed from reference TRBV9 and TRBJ1-1, reads DSGVTQTPKHLITATGQRVTLRCSPRSGDLSVYWYQQSLDQGLQFLIQYYNGEERAKGNILERFSAQQFPDLHSELNLSSLELGDSALYFCASSVDGASTEAFFGQGTRLTVV.

The V gene is TRBV24-1, the J gene TRBJ2-6, with no clear D. Trimming stripped 4 bases from V and 0 bases from J, with 9 bases between. Per germline, CDR1 KGHDR and CDR2 SFDVKD. This CDR3 has 16 amino acids. CDR3 sequence (DNA): TGTGCCACCAGTGACCCGATCAGCTCTGGGGCCAACGTCCTGACTTTC. Protein: CATSDPISSGANVLTF.

The V and J genes are TRBV7-2 and TRBJ1-6, with 7 bases fitting TRBD1. CDR3 length: 15 residues. Trimming cost V 3 bases and J 7 bases; bases outside gene matches: 6. Germline CDR1 and CDR2: SGHTA and FQGNSA. CDR3 nucleotide sequence: TGTGCCAGCAGCTTGCAGGGGGTGCTAAATTCACCCCTCCACTTT. This sequence encodes CASSLQGVLNSPLHF.

The chain recombines TRBV11-2 with TRBJ1-2; 10 bases map to TRBD1. Germline lookup yields CDR1 SGHAT and CDR2 FQNNGV. The J segment lost 8 bases and the V segment lost 4 bases, leaving 4 bases of the junction unmatched. The CDR3 length is 13 residues. The CDR3 DNA reads as TGTGCCAGCAGCTACGGGACAGGGGAAGGCTACACCTTC. This gives the protein CASSYGTGEGYTF.